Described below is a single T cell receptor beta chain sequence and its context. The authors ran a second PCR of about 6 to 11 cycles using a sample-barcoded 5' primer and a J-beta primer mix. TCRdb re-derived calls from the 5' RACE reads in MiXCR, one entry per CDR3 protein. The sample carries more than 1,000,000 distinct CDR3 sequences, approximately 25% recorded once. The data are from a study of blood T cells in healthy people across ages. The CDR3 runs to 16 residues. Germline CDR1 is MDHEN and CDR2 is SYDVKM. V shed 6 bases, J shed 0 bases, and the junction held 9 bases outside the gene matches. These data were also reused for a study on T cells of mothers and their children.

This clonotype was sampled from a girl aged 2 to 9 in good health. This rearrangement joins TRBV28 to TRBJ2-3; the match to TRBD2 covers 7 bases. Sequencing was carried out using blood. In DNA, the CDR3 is TGTGCCAGCAGCTCAACGCTAGCGGTTAGCACAGATACGCAGTATTTT. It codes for CASSSTLAVSTDTQYF.